Listed below are T cell receptor beta chains from one sample, sequenced in a study of blood T cell repertoires in COVID-19. Generated by immunoSEQ multiplex PCR, the TCRdb table keeps only in-frame clones and is missing some. The sample lists under 100,000 clones, about 89% occurring once. Sequencing was done on a sample of peripheral blood. All receptors come from a middle-aged man with acute or convalescent COVID-19. Each CDR3 is given with its conserved first and last residue. D genes are given only for firm matches. Only some rows state a clone size, as once, few, many or a class for expanded clones.

NA	TRBJ1-5	TRBV7-2	NA	CASSLVGQPQHF	TGTGCCAGCAGCTTAGTTGGCCAGCCCCAGCATTTT
NA	TRBJ1-2	TRBV28	NA	CASSPGGIYGYTF	TGTGCCAGCTCCCCTGGGGGGATCTATGGCTACACCTTC
TRBD2	TRBJ2-7	TRBV9	NA	CASSAGTSGEQYF	TGTGCCAGCAGCGCCGGGACTAGTGGCGAGCAGTACTTC
NA	TRBJ1-4	TRBV2	NA	CASNRENNEKLFF	TGTGCCAGCAACAGGGAGAATAATGAAAAACTGTTTTTT
NA	TRBJ2-1	TRBV24-1	once	CATSPALYSGDEQFF	TGTGCCACCAGTCCTGCCCTTTACTCCGGGGATGAGCAGTTCTTC
NA	TRBJ1-1	TRBV3-1/TRBV3-2	NA	CASSQDRGRNTEAFF	TGTGCCAGCAGCCAAGATAGGGGCCGGAACACTGAAGCTTTCTTT
TRBD1	TRBJ1-2	TRBV28	once	CASKGQGGGYTF	TGTGCCAGCAAGGGACAGGGGGGTGGCTACACCTTC
NA	TRBJ2-7	TRBV10-3	NA	CAISESGRGYEQYF	TGTGCCATCAGTGAGTCCGGCAGGGGCTACGAGCAGTACTTC
NA	TRBJ1-1	TRBV12-3/TRBV12-4	once	CASILTTGKAFF	TGTGCCAGCATTCTGACGACAGGAAAAGCTTTCTTT
TRBD1	TRBJ1-6	TRBV7-9	NA	CASSPLTGNNSPLHF	TGTGCCAGCAGCCCGCTGACAGGGAATAATTCACCCCTCCACTTT
NA	TRBJ1-4	TRBV29-1	once	CSVGPGREKLFF	TGCAGCGTTGGACCGGGGAGGGAAAAACTGTTTTTT
TRBD1	TRBJ1-3	TRBV11-3	NA	CASSFTGTGKIYSGNTIYF	TGTGCCAGCAGCTTCACCGGGACAGGGAAAATTTACTCTGGAAACACCATATATTTT
TRBD2	TRBJ2-1	TRBV7-2	NA	CASSLASGGGNEQFF	TGTGCCAGCAGCTTGGCTAGCGGGGGAGGAAATGAGCAGTTCTTC
NA	TRBJ2-4	TRBV30	once	CAWSPQGNIQYF	TGTGCCTGGAGCCCGCAGGGGAACATTCAGTACTTC
TRBD2	TRBJ2-1	TRBV5-1	NA	CASRMTGRGLAGWSSYNEQFF	TGCGCCAGCAGAATGACAGGGAGGGGACTAGCGGGGTGGAGCTCCTACAATGAGCAGTTCTTC
NA	TRBJ1-1	TRBV7-2	NA	CASSLGGSNTEAFF	TGTGCCAGCAGCTTAGGAGGGTCGAACACTGAAGCTTTCTTT
NA	TRBJ2-4	TRBV11-2	NA	CASSLAISTGLPNKDIQYF	TGTGCCAGCAGCTTAGCCATAAGCACGGGACTCCCGAACAAAGACATTCAGTACTTC
TRBD1	TRBJ2-1	TRBV19	NA	CASSKTGDSYNEQFF	TGTGCCAGTAGTAAGACAGGGGACTCCTACAATGAGCAGTTCTTC
NA	TRBJ1-1	TRBV7-9	NA	CASSLPPGNTEAFF	TGTGCCAGCAGCCTGCCCCCGGGGAACACTGAAGCTTTCTTT
TRBD1	TRBJ1-3	TRBV27	once	CASSQTGGYGNTIYF	TGTGCCAGCAGCCAAACAGGGGGATACGGAAACACCATATATTTT
TRBD1	TRBJ1-2	TRBV5-4	NA	CASSLAGGEVGYTF	TGTGCCAGCAGCTTGGCAGGGGGAGAGGTTGGCTACACCTTC